This T cell receptor (beta chain) was sequenced during a study of early T cells in non-severe SARS-CoV-2 infection. The CDR3 spans 15 residues. Trimming cost V 0 bases and J 0 bases, with 7 bases left between them. Germline assignment: CDR1 SGDLS and CDR2 YYNGEE. This clonotype has more than one count but fewer than ten. TCRdb analysed the 5' RACE reads with MiXCR anew, one entry per CDR3 protein. The top ten clones hold approximately 4.5% of a sample with about 42,000 distinct CDR3 sequences, 7% to 7.5% of them seen once. The sequencing input was whole blood. The chain couples TRBV9 to TRBJ1-3; D call uncertain. The sequence was obtained from an adult who was a healthcare worker with PCR-confirmed SARS-CoV-2 infection or an uninfected control (not recorded which). The CDR3 nucleotides read TGTGCCAGCAGCGTAGTTCCGGTCTCTGGAAACACCATATATTTT. As protein: CASSVVPVSGNTIYF.